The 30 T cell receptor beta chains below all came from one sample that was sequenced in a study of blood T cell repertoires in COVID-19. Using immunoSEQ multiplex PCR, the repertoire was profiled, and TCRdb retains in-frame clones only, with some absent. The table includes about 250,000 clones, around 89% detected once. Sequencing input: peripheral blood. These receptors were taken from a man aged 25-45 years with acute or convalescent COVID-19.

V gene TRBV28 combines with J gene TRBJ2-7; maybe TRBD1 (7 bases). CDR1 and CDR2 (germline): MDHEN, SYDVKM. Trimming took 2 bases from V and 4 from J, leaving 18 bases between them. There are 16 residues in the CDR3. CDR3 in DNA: TGTGCCAGCAGTTTAGCTCAGGGGGGCTTGATATACGAGCAGTACTTC. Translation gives CASSLAQGGLIYEQYF. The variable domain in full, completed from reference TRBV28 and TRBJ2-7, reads DVKVTQSSRYLVKRTGEKVFLECVQDMDHENMFWYRQDPGLGLRLIYFSYDVKMKEKGDIPEGYSVSREKKERFSLILESASTNQTSMYLCASSLAQGGLIYEQYFGPGTRLTVT.

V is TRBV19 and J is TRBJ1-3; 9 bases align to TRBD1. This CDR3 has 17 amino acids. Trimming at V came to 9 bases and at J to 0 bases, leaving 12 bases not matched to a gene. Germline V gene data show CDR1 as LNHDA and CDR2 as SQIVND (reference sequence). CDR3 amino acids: CASRPIGTGLSGNTIYF. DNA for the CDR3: TGTGCCAGCCGGCCTATCGGGACAGGGCTCTCTGGAAACACCATATATTTT.

The CDR3 here is CASTMDRGGTGELFF. The DNA for the CDR3 is TGTGCCAGCACCATGGACAGGGGGGGCACCGGGGAGCTGTTTTTT. This chain connects TRBV6-5 to TRBJ2-2; 10 bases line up with TRBD1. CDR1 MNHEY and CDR2 SVGAGI come from the germline V gene. There are 15 residues in the CDR3. V lost 7 bases, J lost 4 bases, and 6 bases stayed unmatched.

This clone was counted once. CDR3 amino acids: CAWSVGAGNTIYF. The CDR3 nucleotides are TGTGCCTGGAGTGTAGGGGCGGGAAACACCATATATTTT. V and J are TRBV30 and TRBJ1-3; D might be TRBD1 (5 bases). V lost 0 bases and J 4 bases, leaving 7 bases between the germline ends. The CDR3 contains 13 residues. The V gene's germline CDR1 is GTSNPN and CDR2 SVGIG (reference sequence).

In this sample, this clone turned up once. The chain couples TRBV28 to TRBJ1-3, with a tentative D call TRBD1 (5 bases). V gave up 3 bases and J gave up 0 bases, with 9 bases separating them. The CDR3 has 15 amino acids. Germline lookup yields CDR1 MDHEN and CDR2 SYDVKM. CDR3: CASSFVGPSGNTIYF. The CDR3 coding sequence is TGTGCCAGCAGTTTTGTGGGGCCCTCTGGAAACACCATATATTTT.

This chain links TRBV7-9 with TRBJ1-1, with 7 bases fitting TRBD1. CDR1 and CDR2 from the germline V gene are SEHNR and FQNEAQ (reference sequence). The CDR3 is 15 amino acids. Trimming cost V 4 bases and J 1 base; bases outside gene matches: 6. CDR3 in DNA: TGTGCCAGCAGCTACCTAGGGGGCCAGAACACTGAAGCTTTCTTT. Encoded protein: CASSYLGGQNTEAFF.

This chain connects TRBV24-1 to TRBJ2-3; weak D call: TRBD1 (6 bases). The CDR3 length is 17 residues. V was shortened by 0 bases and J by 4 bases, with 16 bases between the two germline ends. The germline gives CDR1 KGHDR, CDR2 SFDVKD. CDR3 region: CATSDLPRGNGADTQYF. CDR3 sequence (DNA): TGTGCCACCAGTGATTTGCCCAGGGGCAATGGGGCAGATACGCAGTATTTT.

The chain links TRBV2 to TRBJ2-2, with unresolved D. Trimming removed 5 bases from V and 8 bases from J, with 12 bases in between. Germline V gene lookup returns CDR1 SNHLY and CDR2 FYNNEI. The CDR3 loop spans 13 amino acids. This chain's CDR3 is CASSLHQIGELFF. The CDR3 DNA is TGTGCCAGCAGTCTCCACCAGATAGGGGAGCTGTTTTTT.

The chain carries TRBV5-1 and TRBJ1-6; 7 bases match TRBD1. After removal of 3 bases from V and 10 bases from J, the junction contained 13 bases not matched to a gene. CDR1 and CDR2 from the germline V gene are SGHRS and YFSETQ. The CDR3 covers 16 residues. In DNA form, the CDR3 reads TGCGCCAGCAGCTCCCAAATGGTAGGGGGCGGGTCACCCCTCCACTTT. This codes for CASSSQMVGGGSPLHF.

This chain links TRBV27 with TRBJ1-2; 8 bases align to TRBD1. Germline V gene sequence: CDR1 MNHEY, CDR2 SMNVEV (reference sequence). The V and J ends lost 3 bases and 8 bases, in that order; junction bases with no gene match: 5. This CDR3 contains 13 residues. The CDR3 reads CASSFGQGVGYTF. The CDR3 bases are TGTGCCAGCAGTTTTGGACAGGGCGTCGGCTACACCTTC.

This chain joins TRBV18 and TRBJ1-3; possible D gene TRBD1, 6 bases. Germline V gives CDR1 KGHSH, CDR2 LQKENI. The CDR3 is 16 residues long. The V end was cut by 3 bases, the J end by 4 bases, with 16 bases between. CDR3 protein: CASSPNRALAGNTIYF. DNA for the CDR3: TGTGCCAGCTCACCTAACAGGGCATTGGCAGGAAACACCATATATTTT.

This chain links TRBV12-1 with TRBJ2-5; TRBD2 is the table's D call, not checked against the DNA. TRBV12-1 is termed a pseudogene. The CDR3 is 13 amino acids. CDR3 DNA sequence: TGTGCCAGCAGCTTTGCGGAGGGATTAACCCAGTACTTC. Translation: CASSFAEGLTQYF.

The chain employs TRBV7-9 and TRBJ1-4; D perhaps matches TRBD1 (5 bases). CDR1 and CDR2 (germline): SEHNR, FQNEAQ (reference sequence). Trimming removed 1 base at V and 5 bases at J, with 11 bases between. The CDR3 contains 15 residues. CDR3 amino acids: CASSLGGQGNEKLFF. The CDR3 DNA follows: TGTGCCAGCAGCTTAGGAGGACAAGGAAATGAAAAACTGTTTTTT.

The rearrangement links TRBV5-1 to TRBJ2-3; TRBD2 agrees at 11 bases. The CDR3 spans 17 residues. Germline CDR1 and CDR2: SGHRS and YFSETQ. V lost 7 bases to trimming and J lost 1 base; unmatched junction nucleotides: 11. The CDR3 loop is CASQLAGGARGTDTQYF. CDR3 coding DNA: TGCGCCAGCCAGCTAGCGGGAGGTGCGAGAGGCACAGATACGCAGTATTTT.

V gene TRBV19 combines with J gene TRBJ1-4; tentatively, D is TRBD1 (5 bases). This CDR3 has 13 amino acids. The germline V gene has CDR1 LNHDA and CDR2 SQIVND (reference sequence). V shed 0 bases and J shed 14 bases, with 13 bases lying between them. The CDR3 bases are TGTGCCAGTAGTATAGATTCTGGGGCTGGGCTGTTTTTT. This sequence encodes CASSIDSGAGLFF.

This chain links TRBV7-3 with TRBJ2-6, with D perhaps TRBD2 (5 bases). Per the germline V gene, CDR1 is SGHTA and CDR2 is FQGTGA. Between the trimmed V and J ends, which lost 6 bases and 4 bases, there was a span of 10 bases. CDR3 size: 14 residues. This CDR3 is CASSSDGGANVLTF. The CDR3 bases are TGTGCCAGCAGTAGCGACGGGGGGGCCAACGTCCTGACTTTC.

The CDR3 reads CASSLPGLQSGNEQFF. In DNA form, the CDR3 reads TGTGCCAGCAGTTTACCGGGACTTCAGTCGGGAAATGAGCAGTTCTTC. V is TRBV28 and J is TRBJ2-1; D is possibly TRBD2 (6 bases). CDR3 length: 16 residues. Germline V gene sequence: CDR1 MDHEN, CDR2 SYDVKM. Trimming cost V 2 bases and J 7 bases, with 18 bases left between them.

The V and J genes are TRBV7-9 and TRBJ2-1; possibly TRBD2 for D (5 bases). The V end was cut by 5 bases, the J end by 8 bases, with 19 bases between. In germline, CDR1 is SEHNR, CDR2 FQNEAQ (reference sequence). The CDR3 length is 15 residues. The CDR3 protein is CASSNRRSWVHEQFF. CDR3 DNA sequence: TGTGCCAGCAGCAATAGGAGGAGTTGGGTTCATGAGCAGTTCTTC.

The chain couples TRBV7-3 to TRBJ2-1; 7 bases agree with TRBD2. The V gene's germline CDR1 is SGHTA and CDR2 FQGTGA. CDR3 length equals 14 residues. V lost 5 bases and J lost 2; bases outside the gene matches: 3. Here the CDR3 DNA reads TGTGCCAGCAGCCGGAGCGGGACCTACAATGAGCAGTTCTTC. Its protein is CASSRSGTYNEQFF.

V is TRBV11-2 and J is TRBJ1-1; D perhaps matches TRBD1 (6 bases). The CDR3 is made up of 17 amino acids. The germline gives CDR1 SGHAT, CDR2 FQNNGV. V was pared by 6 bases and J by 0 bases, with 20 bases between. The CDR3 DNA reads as TGTGCCAGCAGTCCCACCCCAGGGGATCGGATGAACACTGAAGCTTTCTTT. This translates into CASSPTPGDRMNTEAFF.

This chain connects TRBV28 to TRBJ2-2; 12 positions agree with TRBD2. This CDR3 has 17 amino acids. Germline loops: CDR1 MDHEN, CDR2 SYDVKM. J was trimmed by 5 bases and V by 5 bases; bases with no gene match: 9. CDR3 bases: TGTGCCAGCAGTATTGGGGACCTAGCGGGAGGGACCGGGGAGCTGTTTTTT. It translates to CASSIGDLAGGTGELFF.

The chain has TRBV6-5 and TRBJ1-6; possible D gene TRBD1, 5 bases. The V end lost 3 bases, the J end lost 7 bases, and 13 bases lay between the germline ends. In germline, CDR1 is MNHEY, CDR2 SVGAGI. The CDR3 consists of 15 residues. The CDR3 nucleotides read TGTGCCAGCAGTTATAAGGGGCGGCCGAATTCACCCCTCCACTTT. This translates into CASSYKGRPNSPLHF.

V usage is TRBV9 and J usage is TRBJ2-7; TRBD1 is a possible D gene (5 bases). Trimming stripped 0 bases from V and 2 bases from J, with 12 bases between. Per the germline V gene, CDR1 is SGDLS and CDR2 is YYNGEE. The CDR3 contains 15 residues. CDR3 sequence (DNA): TGTGCCAGCAGCGTAGGGGGCGACCCCGCCTACGAGCAGTACTTC. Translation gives CASSVGGDPAYEQYF.

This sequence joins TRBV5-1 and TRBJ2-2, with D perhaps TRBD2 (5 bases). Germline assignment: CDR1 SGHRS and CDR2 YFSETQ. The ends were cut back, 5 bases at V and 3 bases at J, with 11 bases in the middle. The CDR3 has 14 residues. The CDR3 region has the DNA TGCGCCAGCAGGTCCCTGCGGGACACCGGGGAGCTGTTTTTT. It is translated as CASRSLRDTGELFF. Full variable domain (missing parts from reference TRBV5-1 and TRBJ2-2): KAGVTQTPRYLIKTRGQQVTLSCSPISGHRSVSWYQQTPGQGLQFLFEYFSETQRNKGNFPGRFSGRQFSNSRSEMNVSTLELGDSALYLCASRSLRDTGELFFGEGSRLTVL.

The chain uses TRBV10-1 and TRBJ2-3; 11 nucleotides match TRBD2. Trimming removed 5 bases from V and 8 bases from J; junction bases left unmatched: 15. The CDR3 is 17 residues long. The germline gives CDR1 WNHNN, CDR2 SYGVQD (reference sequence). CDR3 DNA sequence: TGCGCCAGCAGTAATAGCGGGGGGGCCATCGTTCGTGGTACGCAGTATTTT. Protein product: CASSNSGGAIVRGTQYF.

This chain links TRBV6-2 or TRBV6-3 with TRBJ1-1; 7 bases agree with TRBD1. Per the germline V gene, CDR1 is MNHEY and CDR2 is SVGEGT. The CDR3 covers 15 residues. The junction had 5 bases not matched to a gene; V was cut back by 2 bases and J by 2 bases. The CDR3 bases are TGTGCCAGCAGTTACCACAGGGGCGACAACACTGAAGCTTTCTTT. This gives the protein CASSYHRGDNTEAFF.

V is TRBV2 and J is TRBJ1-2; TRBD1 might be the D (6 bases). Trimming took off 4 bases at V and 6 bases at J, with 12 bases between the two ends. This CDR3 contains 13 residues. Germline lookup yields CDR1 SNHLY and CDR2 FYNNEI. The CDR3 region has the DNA TGTGCCAGCAGTGTCGGGACAATGGATGGCTACACCTTC. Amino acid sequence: CASSVGTMDGYTF.

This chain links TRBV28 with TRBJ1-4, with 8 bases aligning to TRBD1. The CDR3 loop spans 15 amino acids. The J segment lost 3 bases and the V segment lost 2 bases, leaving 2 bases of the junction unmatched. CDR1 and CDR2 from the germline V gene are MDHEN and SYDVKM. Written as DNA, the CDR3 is TGTGCCAGCAGTTTACAGGGGGCGTCTAATGAAAAACTGTTTTTT. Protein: CASSLQGASNEKLFF.

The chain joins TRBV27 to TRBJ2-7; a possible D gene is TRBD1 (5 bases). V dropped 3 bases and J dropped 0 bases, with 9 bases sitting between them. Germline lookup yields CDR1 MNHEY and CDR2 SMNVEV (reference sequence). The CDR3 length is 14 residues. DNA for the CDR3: TGTGCCAGCAGTTTGCAGGGCAACTCCTACGAGCAGTACTTC. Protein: CASSLQGNSYEQYF.

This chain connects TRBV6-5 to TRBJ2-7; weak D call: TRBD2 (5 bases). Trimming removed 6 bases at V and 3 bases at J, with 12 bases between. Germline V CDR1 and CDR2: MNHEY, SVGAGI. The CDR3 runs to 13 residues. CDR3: CASRQRGSYEQYF. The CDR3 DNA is TGTGCCAGCAGACAGCGAGGGAGCTACGAGCAGTACTTC.